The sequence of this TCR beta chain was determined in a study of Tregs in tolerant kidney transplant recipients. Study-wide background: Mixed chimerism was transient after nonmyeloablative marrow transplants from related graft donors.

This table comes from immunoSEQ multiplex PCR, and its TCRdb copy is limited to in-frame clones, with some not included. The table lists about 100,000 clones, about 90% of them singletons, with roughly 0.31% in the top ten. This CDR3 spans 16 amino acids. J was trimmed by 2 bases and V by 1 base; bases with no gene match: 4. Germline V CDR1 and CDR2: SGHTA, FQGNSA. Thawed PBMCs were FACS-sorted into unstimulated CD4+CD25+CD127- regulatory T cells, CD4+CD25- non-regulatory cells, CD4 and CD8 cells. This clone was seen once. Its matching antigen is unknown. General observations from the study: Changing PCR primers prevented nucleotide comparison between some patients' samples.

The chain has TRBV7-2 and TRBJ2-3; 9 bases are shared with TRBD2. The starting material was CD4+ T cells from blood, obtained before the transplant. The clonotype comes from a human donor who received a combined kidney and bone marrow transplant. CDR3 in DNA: TGTGCCAGCAGCTTAGGTAGCGGGGGTTACACAGATACGCAGTATTTT. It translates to CASSLGSGGYTDTQYF.